The clone carrying this T cell receptor (beta chain) appeared once. This sample was taken from a study of cytomegalovirus exposure and HLA in healthy donors. About the study: Across a few hundred genotyped donors, 81% landed in the Caucasian-associated ancestry cluster.

The PCR ran on 60 Vbeta and 13 Jbeta primers. The repertoire was sequenced with immunoSEQ multiplex PCR; TCRdb's copy has only in-frame clones and lacks some. The table has approximately 190,000 clones, over 80% seen once; the top ten hold around 1.2%. Germline V gene data show CDR1 as GTSNPN and CDR2 as SVGIG (reference sequence). The CDR3 sequence is 16 residues long. V dropped 3 bases and J dropped 4; count of bases not matched to a gene: 9. The rearrangement uses TRBV30 and TRBJ2-1; 10 bases are a match to TRBD1. This sequence originates from a man under 40 in good health and CMV-seronegative. The sample taken for sequencing was PBMCs. The CDR3: CAWSLVGTGEYNEQFF. DNA for the CDR3: TGTGCCTGGAGCCTGGTTGGGACAGGGGAATACAATGAGCAGTTCTTC. Variable domain in full (rest from reference TRBV30 and TRBJ2-1): SQTIHQWPATLVQPVGSPLSLECTVEGTSNPNLYWYRQAAGRGLQLLFYSVGIGQISSEVPQNLSASRPQDRQFILSSKKLLLSDSGFYLCAWSLVGTGEYNEQFFGPGTRLTVL.